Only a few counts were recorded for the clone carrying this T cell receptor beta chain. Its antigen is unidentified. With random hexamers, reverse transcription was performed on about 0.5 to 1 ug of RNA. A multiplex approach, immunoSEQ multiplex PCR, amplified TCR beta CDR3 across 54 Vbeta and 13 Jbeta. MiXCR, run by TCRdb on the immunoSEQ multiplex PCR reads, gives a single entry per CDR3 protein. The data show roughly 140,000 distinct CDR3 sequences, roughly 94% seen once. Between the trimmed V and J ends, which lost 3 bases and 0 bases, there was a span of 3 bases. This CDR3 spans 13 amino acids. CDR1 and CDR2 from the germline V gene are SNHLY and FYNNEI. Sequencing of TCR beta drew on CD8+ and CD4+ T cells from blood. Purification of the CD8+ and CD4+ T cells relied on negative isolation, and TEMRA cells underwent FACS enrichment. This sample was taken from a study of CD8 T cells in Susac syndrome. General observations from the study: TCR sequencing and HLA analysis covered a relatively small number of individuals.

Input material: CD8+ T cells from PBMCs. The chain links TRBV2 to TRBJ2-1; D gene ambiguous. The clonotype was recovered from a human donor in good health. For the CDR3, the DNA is TGTGCCAGCAGTGATTCCTCCTACAATGAGCAGTTCTTC. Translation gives CASSDSSYNEQFF.